These T cell receptor beta chains were read from a single sample in a study of blood T cell repertoires in COVID-19. The protocol was immunoSEQ multiplex PCR, while the TCRdb copy is restricted to in-frame clones and leaves out a portion. The repertoire consists of hundreds of thousands of clones, with around 85% occurring once and the leading ten covering over 3%. The sample comprised PBMCs or T cells enriched from blood (not recorded which). The receptors come from a woman aged 45-65 years in a cohort exposed to, infected with or recovered from COVID-19 (not recorded which). Both conserved end residues are part of each CDR3. A D gene is named only where the DNA matches it firmly. Not every row has a clone size; where given, it reads once, few, many or a size class.

TGTGCCAGCAGTGGACAGGGGACCGTCACTGAAGCTTTCTTT CASSGQGTVTEAFF TRBV2 NA TRBJ1-1 TRBD1
TGTGCCAGCAGTAAACATAAGAACACTGAAGCTTTCTTT CASSKHKNTEAFF TRBV7-3 NA TRBJ1-1 NA
TGTGCCAGCAGCTCCCGCCGGGGCGGGGGGACCGCCACAGATACGCAGTATTTT CASSSRRGGGTATDTQYF TRBV7-9 NA TRBJ2-3 TRBD2
TGTGCCAGCAGCTTGTACGGGGAATACGAGCAGTACTTC CASSLYGEYEQYF TRBV11-2 NA TRBJ2-7 NA
TGTGCCAGCCAGCGGGGTAACTATGGCTACACCTTC CASQRGNYGYTF TRBV9 NA TRBJ1-2 NA
TGTGCCAGCAACGGACGGGGTGGCCAAGAGACCCAGTACTTC CASNGRGGQETQYF TRBV6-5 NA TRBJ2-5 NA
TGTGCCAGCAGCGGACTAGCGGGGGGGCCCGGGGCCCCAGATACGCAGTATTTT CASSGLAGGPGAPDTQYF TRBV7-8 once TRBJ2-3 TRBD2
TGCGCCAGCAGCCAAAAGGGACAGGGGGCAGGAGATACGCAGTATTTT CASSQKGQGAGDTQYF TRBV4-1 NA TRBJ2-3 TRBD1
TGCAGCGTCAGGGACAGCTTTTATTCACCCCTCCACTTT CSVRDSFYSPLHF TRBV29-1 NA TRBJ1-6 TRBD1
TGTGCCAGCAGTGATTCGAGACAGGGGGCATCCTACGAGCAGTACTTC CASSDSRQGASYEQYF TRBV27 NA TRBJ2-7 TRBD1
TGTGCCAGCAGCTTTGGACAGGGGTGGGAGACCCAGTACTTC CASSFGQGWETQYF TRBV5-6 NA TRBJ2-5 TRBD1
TGTGCCAGCTCACGCCCCCGGGGGGGGGAGAACACTGAAGCTTTCTTT CASSRPRGGENTEAFF TRBV18 NA TRBJ1-1 NA
TGCGCCAGCAGCGACCCCCAGGGTAGCACAGATACGCAGTATTTT CASSDPQGSTDTQYF TRBV5-1 NA TRBJ2-3 NA
TGTGCCAGCAGCTACAGGGGGACTAATGAAAAACTGTTTTTT CASSYRGTNEKLFF TRBV27 NA TRBJ1-4 TRBD1
TGCGCCAGCAGCCCGGTCGGGGGCACTGAAGCTTTCTTT CASSPVGGTEAFF TRBV5-1 NA TRBJ1-1 NA
TGTGCCAGCAGTCGGTGGGGGGACCGGGGCACTGAAGCTTTCTTT CASSRWGDRGTEAFF TRBV6-2/TRBV6-3 NA TRBJ1-1 NA
TGCGCCAGCAGTGAACAGACCCCGTCCTACAATGAGCAGTTCTTC CASSEQTPSYNEQFF TRBV5-1 NA TRBJ2-1 NA
TGTGCCAGCAGCCAAGATAGAGTGCAGACCCAGTACTTC CASSQDRVQTQYF TRBV14 NA TRBJ2-5 NA
TGTGCCAGTAGCCACCTTCGGGGGGGCTCCTACAATGAGCAGTTCTTC CASSHLRGGSYNEQFF TRBV19 NA TRBJ2-1 TRBD2
TGTGCCAGCAGTGAATATAACGGAGGCTATGGCTACACCTTC CASSEYNGGYGYTF TRBV25-1 NA TRBJ1-2 NA
TGCGCCAGCAGCCCTAGGGCCGTGACAGGGGCCTACGAGCAGTACTTC CASSPRAVTGAYEQYF TRBV4-3 NA TRBJ2-7 TRBD1